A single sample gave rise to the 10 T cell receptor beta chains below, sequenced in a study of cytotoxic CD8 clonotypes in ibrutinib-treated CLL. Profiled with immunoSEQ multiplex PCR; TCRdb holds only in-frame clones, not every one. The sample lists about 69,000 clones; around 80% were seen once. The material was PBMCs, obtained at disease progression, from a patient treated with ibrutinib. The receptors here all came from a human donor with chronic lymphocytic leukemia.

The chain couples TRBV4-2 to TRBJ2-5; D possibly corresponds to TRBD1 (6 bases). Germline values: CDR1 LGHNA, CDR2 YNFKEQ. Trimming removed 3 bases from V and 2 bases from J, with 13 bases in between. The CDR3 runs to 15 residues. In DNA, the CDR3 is TGTGCCAGCAGCCAGGCTCGCGGACAGCAAGAGACCCAGTACTTC. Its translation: CASSQARGQQETQYF.

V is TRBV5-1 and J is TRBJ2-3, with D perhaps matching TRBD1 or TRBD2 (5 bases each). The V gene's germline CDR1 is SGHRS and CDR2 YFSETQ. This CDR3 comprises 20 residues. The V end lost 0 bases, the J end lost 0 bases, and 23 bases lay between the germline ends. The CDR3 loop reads CASSLGGEGVRDPSTDTQYF. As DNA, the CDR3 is TGCGCCAGCAGCTTGGGTGGCGAAGGAGTCCGGGACCCTAGCACAGATACGCAGTATTTT. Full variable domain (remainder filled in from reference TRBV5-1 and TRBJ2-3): KAGVTQTPRYLIKTRGQQVTLSCSPISGHRSVSWYQQTPGQGLQFLFEYFSETQRNKGNFPGRFSGRQFSNSRSEMNVSTLELGDSALYLCASSLGGEGVRDPSTDTQYFGPGTRLTVL.

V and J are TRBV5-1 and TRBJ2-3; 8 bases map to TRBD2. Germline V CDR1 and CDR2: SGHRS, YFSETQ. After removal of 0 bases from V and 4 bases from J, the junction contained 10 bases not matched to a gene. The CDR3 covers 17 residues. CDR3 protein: CASSLDPAGAGADTQYF. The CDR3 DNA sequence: TGCGCCAGCAGCTTGGACCCAGCGGGAGCGGGCGCAGATACGCAGTATTTT.

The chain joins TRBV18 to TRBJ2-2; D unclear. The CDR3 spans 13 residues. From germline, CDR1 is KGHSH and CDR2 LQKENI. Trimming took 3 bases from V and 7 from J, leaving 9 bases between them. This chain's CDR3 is CASSPSRSGELFF. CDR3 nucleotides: TGTGCCAGCTCACCCTCCCGGAGCGGGGAGCTGTTTTTT.

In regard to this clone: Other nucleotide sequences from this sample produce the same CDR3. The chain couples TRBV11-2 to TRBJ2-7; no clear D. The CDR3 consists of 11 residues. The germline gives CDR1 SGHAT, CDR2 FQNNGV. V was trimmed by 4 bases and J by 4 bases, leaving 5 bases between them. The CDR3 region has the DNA TGTGCCAGCAGCTCACAGTACGAGCAGTACTTC. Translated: CASSSQYEQYF.

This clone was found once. CDR3 region: CASRGTPTYGDTQYF. The CDR3 DNA follows: TGTGCCAGCAGGGGGACCCCAACTTATGGAGATACGCAGTATTTT. J is TRBJ2-3 and V is TRBV6-6, with D possibly called TRBD1 or TRBD2 (5 bases each). V was pared by 6 bases and J by 5 bases, with 18 bases between. This CDR3 spans 15 amino acids. Germline V gene sequence: CDR1 MNHNY, CDR2 SVGAGI (reference sequence).

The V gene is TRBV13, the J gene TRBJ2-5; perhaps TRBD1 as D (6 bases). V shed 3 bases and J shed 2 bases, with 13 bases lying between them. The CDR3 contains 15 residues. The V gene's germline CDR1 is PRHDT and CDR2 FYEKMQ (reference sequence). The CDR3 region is CASSFKTGFQETQYF. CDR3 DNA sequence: TGTGCCAGCAGCTTCAAAACAGGGTTTCAAGAGACCCAGTACTTC.

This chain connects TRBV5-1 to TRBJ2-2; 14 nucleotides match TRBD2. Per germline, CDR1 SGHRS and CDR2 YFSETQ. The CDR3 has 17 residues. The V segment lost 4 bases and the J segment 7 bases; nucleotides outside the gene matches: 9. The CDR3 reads CASSDQGTSGGDGELFF. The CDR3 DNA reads TGCGCCAGCAGCGATCAAGGGACTAGCGGGGGTGACGGGGAGCTGTTTTTT.

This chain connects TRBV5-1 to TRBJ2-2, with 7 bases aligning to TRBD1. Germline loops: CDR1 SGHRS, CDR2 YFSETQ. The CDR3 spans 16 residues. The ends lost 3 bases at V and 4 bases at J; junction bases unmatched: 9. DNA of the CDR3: TGCGCCAGCAGCTCACTAGACAGGGCCATCACCGGGGAGCTGTTTTTT. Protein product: CASSSLDRAITGELFF.

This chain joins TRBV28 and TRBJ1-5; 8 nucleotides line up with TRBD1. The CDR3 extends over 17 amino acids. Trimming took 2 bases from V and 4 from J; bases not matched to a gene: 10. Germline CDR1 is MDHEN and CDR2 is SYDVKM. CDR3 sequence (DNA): TGTGCCAGCAGTTTAGGGTTTCGACAGGGGCTAAATCAGCCCCAGCATTTT. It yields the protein CASSLGFRQGLNQPQHF.